This T cell receptor beta chain was recorded in a study of blood T cell repertoires in COVID-19. Overall study: From T cells, B-cell-depleted T cells, or PBMCs came the material, which was cDNA or gDNA.

Sequenced by immunoSEQ multiplex PCR; TCRdb stores in-frame clones only, minus some. The table has about 45,000 clones, about 83% seen once; the top ten hold roughly 6.2%. The TCR sequence derives from an elderly woman with acute or convalescent COVID-19. The sequenced sample consisted of peripheral blood.

The DNA of the CDR3 is TGTGCCAGCAGCTTAGCGGTTTCGGGGCAGGGGACTGAAGCTTTCTTT. It specifies CASSLAVSGQGTEAFF. The chain uses TRBV7-8 and TRBJ1-1, with a possible D match to TRBD1 (6 bases). Germline CDR1 and CDR2: SGHVS and FQNEAQ. The CDR3 has 16 residues. Between the trimmed V and J ends, which lost 0 bases and 5 bases, there was a span of 16 bases.